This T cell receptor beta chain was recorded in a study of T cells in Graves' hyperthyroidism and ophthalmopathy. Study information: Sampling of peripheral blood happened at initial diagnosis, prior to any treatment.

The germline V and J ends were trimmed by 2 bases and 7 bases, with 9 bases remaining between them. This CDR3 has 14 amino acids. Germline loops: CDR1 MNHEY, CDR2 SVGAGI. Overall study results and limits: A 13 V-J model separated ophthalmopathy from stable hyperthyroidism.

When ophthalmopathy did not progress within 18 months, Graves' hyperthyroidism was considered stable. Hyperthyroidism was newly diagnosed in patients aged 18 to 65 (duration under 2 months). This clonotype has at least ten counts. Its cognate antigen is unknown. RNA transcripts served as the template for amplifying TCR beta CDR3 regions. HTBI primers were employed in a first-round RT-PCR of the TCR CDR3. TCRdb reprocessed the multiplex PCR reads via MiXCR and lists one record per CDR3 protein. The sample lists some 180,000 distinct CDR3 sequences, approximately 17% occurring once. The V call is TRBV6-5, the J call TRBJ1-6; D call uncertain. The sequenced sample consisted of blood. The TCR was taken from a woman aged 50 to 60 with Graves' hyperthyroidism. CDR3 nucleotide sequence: TGTGCCAGCAGTTACAGAGCAAAAAATTCACCCCTCCACTTT. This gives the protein CASSYRAKNSPLHF.